The 32 T cell receptor beta chains below come from one sample, sequenced in a study of T cell repertoires in cytomegalovirus infection. MiXCR was run by TCRdb on the reads, yielding one entry per CDR3 protein. The profile shows under 200,000 distinct CDR3 sequences, roughly 27% of them singletons. Sequencing was carried out using PBMCs. The receptor source for this set is a human donor in good health (CMV status not recorded). Some clones in this sample may be carry-over from other donors' samples.

This clonotype was recorded a few times. The CDR3 DNA reads TGTGCCAGCAGCCCGAGGGGGGGGGAAGCTTTCTTT. Translated, it gives CASSPRGGEAFF. J is TRBJ1-1 and V is TRBV7-9; D perhaps matches TRBD1 (6 bases). Trimming cost V 5 bases and J 8 bases, with 12 bases left between them. The CDR3 is made up of 12 amino acids. In germline, CDR1 is SEHNR, CDR2 FQNEAQ (reference sequence).

This clonotype was counted many times. The chain joins TRBV14 to TRBJ2-2; perhaps TRBD2 as D (5 bases). The V end was cut by 2 bases, the J end by 7 bases, with 8 bases between. The germline V gene encodes CDR1 SGHDN and CDR2 FVKESK. This CDR3 comprises 13 residues. The CDR3 DNA reads TGTGCCAGCAGCCAACTAGCCGGCGGGGAGCTGTTTTTT. Protein: CASSQLAGGELFF.

In this sample, this clonotype turned up many times. The V gene is TRBV6-2 or TRBV6-3, the J gene TRBJ1-4; TRBD1 is a possible D gene (5 bases). From germline, CDR1 is MNHEY and CDR2 SVGEGT. CDR3 length: 15 residues. The V and J ends lost 5 bases and 10 bases respectively, with 20 bases between them. Here the CDR3 DNA reads TGTGCCAGCAGTCCATCCAAGTCGGGGGTCGGAAAACTGTTTTTT. Translation gives CASSPSKSGVGKLFF.

V and J are TRBV9 and TRBJ1-2, with no clear D. The CDR3 has 15 amino acids. V was cut by 3 bases and J by 4 bases, with 16 bases left in between. Germline values: CDR1 SGDLS, CDR2 YYNGEE. Here the CDR3 DNA reads TGTGCCAGCAGCGGACCATCGGCTCTGGGCTATGGCTACACCTTC. Translated: CASSGPSALGYGYTF.

The J gene is TRBJ1-2, the V gene TRBV6-6; TRBD1 aligns across 7 bases. Germline lookup yields CDR1 MNHNY and CDR2 SVGAGI (reference sequence). J was trimmed by 7 bases and V by 2 bases; bases with no gene match: 1. The CDR3 covers 12 residues. In DNA, the CDR3 is TGTGCCAGCAGTTACCCAGGGGGTGGCTACACCTTC. It encodes CASSYPGGGYTF.

J is TRBJ1-1 and V is TRBV5-1; D call uncertain. The CDR3 spans 13 residues. V was pared by 1 base and J by 4 bases, with 8 bases between. The germline V gene encodes CDR1 SGHRS and CDR2 YFSETQ. This CDR3 is CASSLMGGTEAFF. CDR3 coding DNA: TGCGCCAGCAGCTTGATGGGAGGCACTGAAGCTTTCTTT.

This clonotype was found a few times. The chain links TRBV7-6 to TRBJ1-4; D is undetermined. V was shortened by 6 bases and J by 4 bases, with 9 bases between the two germline ends. The CDR3 is made up of 13 amino acids. CDR1 is SGHVS, CDR2 FNYEAQ, per germline. The CDR3 region has the DNA TGTGCCAGCAGTGCCTCCCTTAATGAAAAACTGTTTTTT. It yields the protein CASSASLNEKLFF.

This clonotype was seen a few times. V usage is TRBV5-1 and J usage is TRBJ1-5, with D possibly being TRBD1 (5 bases). V lost 0 bases and J lost 5, with 9 bases in between. CDR3 length equals 14 residues. Germline assignment: CDR1 SGHRS and CDR2 YFSETQ. The CDR3 protein is CASSLEGADQPQHF. The CDR3 DNA follows: TGCGCCAGCAGCTTGGAAGGGGCGGATCAGCCCCAGCATTTT.

At least ten counts were recorded for this clonotype. The chain employs TRBV20-1 and TRBJ2-5, with D perhaps TRBD2 (5 bases). Trimming pared 6 bases from V and 4 bases from J, leaving 18 bases between. From germline, CDR1 is DFQATT and CDR2 SNEGSKA (reference sequence). The CDR3 runs to 14 residues. The CDR3 sequence is CSAPRPGLRETQYF. In nucleotides, the CDR3 is TGCAGTGCCCCAAGACCCGGACTTAGAGAGACCCAGTACTTC.

Regarding this clonotype: Germline is not matched at one junction end, which may reflect a read error. This rearrangement joins TRBV7-2 to TRBJ1-2; tentative D call: TRBD1 (5 bases). CDR3 length: 12 residues. The germline V gene encodes CDR1 SGHTA and CDR2 FQGNSA. The CDR3 DNA follows: TGTGCCAGCCAACTCGGGACCCGGGACCCTAACTTC. Amino acid sequence: CASQLGTRDPNF.

The rearrangement joins TRBV20-1 to TRBJ1-3, with 7 positions matching TRBD1. The germline gives CDR1 DFQATT, CDR2 SNEGSKA (reference sequence). V shed 4 bases, J shed 1 base, and the junction held 1 base outside the gene matches. The CDR3 is 13 residues long. The DNA of the CDR3 is TGCAGTGCTAAGACAGGGTCTGGAAACACCATATATTTT. The encoded protein is CSAKTGSGNTIYF.

This clonotype has only a few counts. The CDR3 here is CASSTGRTMNTEAFF. CDR3 DNA: TGTGCCAGTAGTACGGGCCGAACCATGAACACTGAAGCTTTCTTT. The genes are TRBV19 and TRBJ1-1, with D unclear. Between the trimmed V and J ends, which lost 4 bases and 0 bases, there was a span of 12 bases. There are 15 residues in the CDR3. Germline V gene data show CDR1 as LNHDA and CDR2 as SQIVND (reference sequence).

This clonotype was seen ten or more times. The V call is TRBV7-2, the J call TRBJ2-7; 8 bases align to TRBD2. CDR3 length equals 14 residues. Germline lookup yields CDR1 SGHTA and CDR2 FQGNSA. V dropped 6 bases and J dropped 1; count of bases not matched to a gene: 5. DNA for the CDR3: TGTGCCAGCAGTTTGGCGGGGGGTTCCTACGAGCAGTACTTC. Amino acid sequence: CASSLAGGSYEQYF.

This clonotype was found many times. V and J are TRBV7-2 and TRBJ2-3; possible D gene TRBD2, 6 bases. Trimming pared 5 bases from V and 6 bases from J, leaving 6 bases between. Germline CDR1 is SGHTA and CDR2 is FQGNSA. This CDR3 spans 11 amino acids. The CDR3 loop reads CASSREDTQYF. CDR3 DNA sequence: TGTGCCAGCAGCCGGGAGGATACGCAGTATTTT. Based on the CDR3 plus reference TRBV7-2 and TRBJ2-3, the full variable domain is GAGVSQSPSNKVTEKGKDVELRCDPISGHTALYWYRQSLGQGLEFLIYFQGNSAPDKSGLPSDRFSAERTGGSVSTLTIQRTQQEDSAVYLCASSREDTQYFGPGTRLTVL.

The V call is TRBV4-2, the J call TRBJ2-2; the D gene is possibly TRBD2 (5 bases). Trimming took off 4 bases at V and 3 bases at J, with 9 bases between the two ends. In germline, CDR1 is LGHNA, CDR2 YNFKEQ. CDR3 size: 14 residues. In DNA, the CDR3 is TGTGCCAGCAGCCCCTCGAGGGACACCGGGGAGCTGTTTTTT. It translates to CASSPSRDTGELFF.

The chain joins TRBV15 to TRBJ2-2; TRBD1 is a possible D gene (5 bases). The V and J ends lost 6 bases and 7 bases respectively, with 9 bases between them. The CDR3 is 12 amino acids. Germline CDR1 is LNHNV and CDR2 is YYDKDF (reference sequence). The CDR3 spells CATRRGIGELFF. The CDR3 nucleotides are TGTGCCACCAGAAGGGGAATCGGGGAGCTGTTTTTT.

The V gene is TRBV10-3, the J gene TRBJ2-7; 7 nucleotides line up with TRBD2. The CDR3 runs 13 residues. V shed 3 bases, J shed 4 bases, and the junction held 3 bases outside the gene matches. The V gene's germline CDR1 is ENHRY and CDR2 SYGVKD. CDR3 amino acids: CAISETSVYEQYF. The CDR3 DNA reads as TGTGCCATCAGTGAAACTAGCGTGTACGAGCAGTACTTC.

The chain uses TRBV7-2 and TRBJ2-3; 7 bases line up with TRBD2. The CDR3 totals 16 residues. The germline gives CDR1 SGHTA, CDR2 FQGNSA. The V segment lost 0 bases and the J segment 1 base; nucleotides outside the gene matches: 4. CDR3 in DNA: TGTGCCAGCAGCTTAGCCGCGGGGGTCGGCACAGATACGCAGTATTTT. Amino acids: CASSLAAGVGTDTQYF.

This clonotype was seen more than once but under ten times. The rearrangement uses TRBV14 and TRBJ1-6, with no clear D. This CDR3 spans 13 amino acids. Germline CDR1 reads SGHDN; CDR2 reads FVKESK. V was shortened by 0 bases and J by 8 bases, with 5 bases between the two germline ends. As DNA, the CDR3 is TGTGCCAGCAGCCAAGATCTTGATTCACCCCTCCACTTT. Protein sequence: CASSQDLDSPLHF.

This chain links TRBV2 with TRBJ1-5, with no clear D. Germline CDR1 and CDR2: SNHLY and FYNNEI. V shed 0 bases and J shed 7 bases, with 16 bases lying between them. This CDR3 region has 16 residues. Here the CDR3 DNA reads TGTGCCAGCAGTGAAGCCGTCAGGTCGGCGGGACAGCCCCAGCATTTT. Amino acids: CASSEAVRSAGQPQHF.

This chain uses TRBV7-8 with TRBJ1-5, with D maybe TRBD1 (5 bases). Germline lookup yields CDR1 SGHVS and CDR2 FQNEAQ. Trimming took off 1 base at V and 6 bases at J, with 10 bases between the two ends. The length of the CDR3 is 14 residues. This chain's CDR3 is CASSLVRQSQPQHF. CDR3 nucleotides: TGTGCCAGCAGCTTAGTTCGACAGAGTCAGCCCCAGCATTTT.

The V gene is TRBV5-6, the J gene TRBJ1-1, with D hard to call. The V end was cut by 3 bases, the J end by 4 bases, with 10 bases between. Germline V lookup: CDR1 SGHDT, CDR2 YYEEEE. The CDR3 is 13 amino acids. CDR3 sequence: CASSWTVTTEAFF. The CDR3 DNA is TGTGCCAGCAGCTGGACGGTGACCACTGAAGCTTTCTTT.

The CDR3 DNA sequence: TGTGCCAGCAGTTACTCGACAGGGGTAGATACGCAGTATTTT. Translated: CASSYSTGVDTQYF. This chain joins TRBV6-6 and TRBJ2-3; 8 nucleotides match TRBD1. V lost 0 bases and J lost 5; bases outside the gene matches: 1. CDR1 and CDR2 from the germline V gene are MNHNY and SVGAGI (reference sequence). CDR3 length: 14 residues.

This chain connects TRBV6-6 to TRBJ1-1, with 9 positions matching TRBD1. Germline CDR1 and CDR2: MNHNY and SVGAGI (reference sequence). The ends lost 0 bases at V and 6 bases at J; junction bases unmatched: 2. This CDR3 has 14 amino acids. CDR3 residues: CASSYSRTGAEAFF. In DNA form, the CDR3 reads TGTGCCAGCAGTTACTCTAGGACAGGGGCTGAAGCTTTCTTT.

The sample holds a few counts of this clonotype. The rearrangement links TRBV7-9 to TRBJ1-1, with TRBD1 identical over 7 bases. Germline V lookup: CDR1 SEHNR, CDR2 FQNEAQ (reference sequence). V lost 1 base to trimming and J lost 5 bases; unmatched junction nucleotides: 7. This CDR3 region has 15 residues. The CDR3 loop is CASSLGATGKTEAFF. The CDR3 DNA reads TGTGCCAGCAGCTTAGGTGCGACAGGGAAAACTGAAGCTTTCTTT.

The table lists this clonotype with a few counts. The chain carries TRBV5-1 and TRBJ2-5; D perhaps matches TRBD1 (6 bases). The length of the CDR3 is 15 residues. CDR1 is SGHRS, CDR2 YFSETQ, per germline. Trimming pared 2 bases from V and 5 bases from J, leaving 16 bases between. CDR3 coding DNA: TGCGCCAGCAGCTTACACCCCGGGACATCGGAGACCCAGTACTTC. Amino acids: CASSLHPGTSETQYF. The variable domain in full, completed from reference TRBV5-1 and TRBJ2-5, reads KAGVTQTPRYLIKTRGQQVTLSCSPISGHRSVSWYQQTPGQGLQFLFEYFSETQRNKGNFPGRFSGRQFSNSRSEMNVSTLELGDSALYLCASSLHPGTSETQYFGPGTRLLVL.

The chain combines TRBV30 with TRBJ1-2, with TRBD1 matching 7 bases. The V gene's germline CDR1 is GTSNPN and CDR2 SVGIG (reference sequence). CDR3 length equals 16 residues. Trimming took 5 bases from V and 0 from J; bases not matched to a gene: 12. The CDR3: CAWCLTGDPANYGYTF. The CDR3 nucleotides are TGTGCCTGGTGCCTCACAGGGGACCCAGCTAACTATGGCTACACCTTC.

Concerning this clonotype: Germline is not matched at one junction end, which may reflect a read error. V and J are TRBV2 and TRBJ1-2; maybe TRBD1 (6 bases). The germline V gene has CDR1 SNHLY and CDR2 FYNNEI. CDR3 length: 12 amino acids. The CDR3 sequence: CASRIGQSSSSF. CDR3 in DNA: TGTGCCAGCAGGATTGGACAGTCCTCAAGCTCCTTC.

The chain recombines TRBV14 with TRBJ1-1; no reliable D call. Trimming removed 1 base at V and 7 bases at J, with 10 bases between. The CDR3 runs to 13 residues. Germline CDR1 and CDR2: SGHDN and FVKESK. The CDR3 loop is CASSQVLGIEAFF. The CDR3 region has the DNA TGTGCCAGCAGCCAAGTATTAGGGATTGAAGCTTTCTTT. Combining the CDR3 with reference TRBV14 and TRBJ1-1 gives the whole variable domain EAGVTQFPSHSVIEKGQTVTLRCDPISGHDNLYWYRRVMGKEIKFLLHFVKESKQDESGMPNNRFLAERTGGTYSTLKVQPAELEDSGVYFCASSQVLGIEAFFGQGTRLTVV.

A few counts support this clonotype. The V call is TRBV6-2 or TRBV6-3, the J call TRBJ1-5, with D perhaps matching TRBD1 (6 bases). The CDR3 runs 14 residues. The germline V and J ends were trimmed by 6 bases and 5 bases, with 14 bases remaining between them. In germline, CDR1 is MNHEY, CDR2 SVGEGT. The CDR3, as DNA: TGTGCCAGCAGCCCACAGGGAGGACATCAGCCCCAGCATTTT. Translation gives CASSPQGGHQPQHF.

This clonotype was picked up a small number of times. The junction shows a germline mismatch at one end, possibly a read error. The chain recombines TRBV7-8 with TRBJ1-2; 8 bases match TRBD1. This CDR3 spans 14 amino acids. Per the germline V gene, CDR1 is SGHVS and CDR2 is FQNEAQ. This CDR3 reads CGSSLSPGQVGYTF. In nucleotides, the CDR3 is TGTGGCAGCAGCTTATCGCCGGGACAGGTTGGCTACACCTTC.

The V gene is TRBV6-2 or TRBV6-3, the J gene TRBJ1-4, with TRBD1 matching 8 bases. The CDR3 extends over 15 amino acids. Germline V gene data show CDR1 as MNHEY and CDR2 as SVGEGT. V lost 10 bases to trimming and J lost 4 bases; unmatched junction nucleotides: 11. CDR3 coding DNA: TGTGCCACCTGGGACAGGAGAGGAAGTAATGAAAAACTGTTTTTT. Protein sequence: CATWDRRGSNEKLFF.